The next 24 T cell receptor beta chains were all read from a single sample in a study of OX40 agonist ivuxolimab in advanced cancers. TCRdb's table, derived via immunoSEQ multiplex PCR, lists solely in-frame clones and lacks some. The data contain some 19,000 clones, less than 75% of them singletons. Sequencing used CD4+ or CD8+ T cells sorted from blood, obtained in a trial of the OX40 agonist ivuxolimab. The receptors derive from an adult with an advanced solid tumor such as melanoma, head and neck, liver or kidney cancer.

The chain employs TRBV28 and TRBJ2-7; D possibly matches TRBD1 or TRBD2 (5 bases each). From germline, CDR1 is MDHEN and CDR2 SYDVKM. CDR3 length: 13 residues. CDR3 residues: CASRDLGSYEQYF. As DNA, the CDR3 is TGTGCTTCAAGGGACCTGGGGTCCTACGAGCAGTACTTC.

This clone has a handful of counts. This chain links TRBV7-3 with TRBJ1-1; D possibly corresponds to TRBD1 (5 bases). Trimming removed 5 bases from V and 2 bases from J, with 9 bases in between. This CDR3 is 13 amino acids long. Germline V gives CDR1 SGHTA, CDR2 FQGTGA. The CDR3 here is CASSATGNTEAFF. The DNA for the CDR3 is TGTGCCAGCAGCGCCACAGGTAACACTGAAGCTTTCTTT.

This clone was counted between two and nine times. The chain couples TRBV7-9 to TRBJ2-7; no definite D call. Trimming left V 5 bases short and J 7 bases short, with 12 bases between. Germline V gene lookup returns CDR1 SEHNR and CDR2 FQNEAQ (reference sequence). CDR3 size: 12 residues. The CDR3 DNA reads TGTGCCAGCAGCCCGCAATTGGAGGAGCAGTACTTC. It specifies CASSPQLEEQYF.

In its sample, this clone was seen a few times. V gene TRBV13 combines with J gene TRBJ1-5, with D tentatively TRBD1 (6 bases). Germline CDR1 is PRHDT and CDR2 is FYEKMQ (reference sequence). Trimming shortened V by 1 base and J by 2 bases, and 12 bases separated the two germline ends. CDR3 size: 16 residues. The CDR3 sequence is CASSLVGGACNQPQHF. The CDR3 bases are TGTGCCAGCAGCTTAGTGGGGGGCGCTTGCAATCAGCCCCAGCATTTT.

V gene TRBV29-1 combines with J gene TRBJ1-2; TRBD1 agrees at 9 bases. V was pared by 0 bases and J by 2 bases, with 7 bases of the junction left unmatched. CDR1 and CDR2 (germline): SQVTM, ANQGSEA. The CDR3 has 16 residues. This CDR3 reads CSVEEPGQGLNYGYTF. The DNA of the CDR3 is TGCAGCGTTGAAGAGCCGGGACAGGGACTAAACTATGGCTACACCTTC.

The gene calls are TRBV6-1 and TRBJ2-5; the D is unclear. V was pared by 6 bases and J by 5 bases, with 10 bases between. This CDR3 has 12 residues. CDR1 and CDR2 (germline): MNHNS, SASEGT. The CDR3 bases are TGTGCCAGCAGGCCCGGTGGCGAGACCCAGTACTTC. Encoded protein: CASRPGGETQYF.

This clone appeared a few times. This chain uses TRBV28 with TRBJ2-5, with 8 bases identical to TRBD2. CDR3 length: 15 amino acids. CDR1 and CDR2 (germline): MDHEN, SYDVKM. V shed 7 bases, J shed 9 bases, and the junction held 16 bases outside the gene matches. The CDR3 region is CASKVSGGDEWAQYF. The DNA for the CDR3 is TGTGCCAGCAAGGTTTCGGGAGGGGATGAGTGGGCCCAGTACTTC.

The V call is TRBV5-4, the J call TRBJ2-4; no clear D gene. The CDR3 loop spans 19 amino acids. In germline, CDR1 is SGHNT, CDR2 YYREEE (reference sequence). Trimming left V 4 bases short and J 3 bases short, with 26 bases between. The CDR3 nucleotides are TGTGCCAGCAGCCCGGACCTAAGTTTAGGAGTCTCAGGCAAAAACATTCAGTACTTC. It translates to CASSPDLSLGVSGKNIQYF.

This clone was counted once. V gene TRBV28 combines with J gene TRBJ2-5; D unclear. The CDR3 spans 14 residues. V lost 3 bases and J 3 bases, leaving 11 bases between the germline ends. Germline-derived CDR1 and CDR2 are MDHEN and SYDVKM. CDR3 residues: CASSLRNREETQYF. The CDR3 DNA is TGTGCCAGCAGTTTGAGGAACAGAGAAGAGACCCAGTACTTC.

V is TRBV6-5 and J is TRBJ1-5, with 10 bases fitting TRBD1. Germline CDR1 and CDR2: MNHEY and SVGAGI. The CDR3 consists of 14 residues. The V gene end was trimmed by 6 bases and the J gene end by 6 bases; junction bases not matched to a gene: 5. The CDR3 loop reads CASSQGQGVQPQHF. The CDR3 nucleotides read TGTGCCAGCAGCCAAGGACAGGGGGTTCAGCCCCAGCATTTT.

The chain is built from TRBV6-6 and TRBJ2-2, with 8 nucleotides matching TRBD1. Germline V CDR1 and CDR2: MNHNY, SVGAGI (reference sequence). The V segment lost 6 bases and the J segment 4 bases; nucleotides outside the gene matches: 10. CDR3 length equals 16 residues. In DNA, the CDR3 is TGTGCCAGCAGCACCGCGACAGGGGTGGGCACCGGGGAGCTGTTTTTT. Amino acid sequence: CASSTATGVGTGELFF.

The J gene is TRBJ1-2, the V gene TRBV5-4; TRBD1 matches 10 bases. The CDR3 has 15 amino acids. J lost 8 bases, V lost 4 bases, and 11 bases had no gene match. Germline CDR1 reads SGHNT; CDR2 reads YYREEE (reference sequence). The CDR3, as DNA: TGTGCCAGCAGCGACAGGGGGCTAGGGTCGGGGGGCTACACCTTC. Its translation: CASSDRGLGSGGYTF.

The J gene is TRBJ1-1, the V gene TRBV5-1; the match to TRBD1 covers 8 bases. Germline V gene lookup returns CDR1 SGHRS and CDR2 YFSETQ. The CDR3 is 14 amino acids. Losses at the gene ends were 4 bases for V and 7 bases for J; bases not matched to a gene: 9. CDR3 DNA sequence: TGCGCCAGCAGCCTATACCGGACAGGGATTGAAGCTTTCTTT. Translated, it gives CASSLYRTGIEAFF.

The chain employs TRBV4-1 and TRBJ2-7; D may be TRBD1 or TRBD2 (7 bases each). The germline CDR1 and CDR2 sequences are MGHRA and YSYEKL. V dropped 0 bases and J dropped 1 base, with 22 bases sitting between them. The CDR3 covers 19 residues. The CDR3 DNA follows: TGCGCCAGCAGCCAAGATCCGTACTCAGGGGGGGCCAGTTCCTACGAGCAGTACTTC. As protein: CASSQDPYSGGASSYEQYF.

This clone was counted a few times. The chain couples TRBV6-5 to TRBJ2-2; no definite D call. This CDR3 contains 13 residues. Germline V gene sequence: CDR1 MNHEY, CDR2 SVGAGI. Trimming shortened V by 5 bases and J by 1 base, and 5 bases separated the two germline ends. CDR3 DNA sequence: TGTGCCAGCAGTCACTTGAACACCGGGGAGCTGTTTTTT. Protein sequence: CASSHLNTGELFF.

This clone was detected once. This chain connects TRBV9 to TRBJ1-5; 10 positions match TRBD1. V lost 4 bases and J lost 6; bases outside the gene matches: 7. CDR3 length: 15 amino acids. CDR1 is SGDLS and CDR2 is YYNGEE in the germline V gene. DNA for the CDR3: TGTGCCAGCAGCACCACATGGGACAGGGGTCAGCCCCAGCATTTT. This translates into CASSTTWDRGQPQHF.

This clone is deemed medium-sized. The gene calls are TRBV28 and TRBJ2-3, with TRBD2 matching over 8 bases. The CDR3 has 15 amino acids. J was trimmed by 2 bases and V by 8 bases; bases with no gene match: 9. CDR1 is MDHEN, CDR2 SYDVKM, per germline. CDR3: CASCSLADYTDTQYF. The CDR3 DNA is TGTGCCAGCTGCTCACTAGCGGACTACACAGATACGCAGTATTTT.

J is TRBJ2-1 and V is TRBV19, with TRBD2 identical over 8 bases. J gave up 6 bases and V 5 bases, and 3 bases lay outside the gene matches. The germline CDR1 and CDR2 sequences are LNHDA and SQIVND (reference sequence). The CDR3 has 13 residues. The CDR3 nucleotides are TGTGCCAGTAGTCCCGGACTAGCCAATGAGCAGTTCTTC. Amino acids: CASSPGLANEQFF.

This sequence joins TRBV11-3 and TRBJ2-7; TRBD2 might be the D (7 bases). Germline V gene data show CDR1 as SGHNT and CDR2 as YENEEA. This CDR3 spans 19 amino acids. Trimming removed 2 bases from V and 3 bases from J, with 26 bases in between. The CDR3 is CASSLRRGGRAGRSYEQYF. For the CDR3, the DNA is TGTGCCAGCAGCTTACGAAGGGGGGGAAGGGCAGGGAGAAGCTACGAGCAGTACTTC.

The chain couples TRBV5-6 to TRBJ2-7, with TRBD1 matching over 8 bases. The ends lost 5 bases at V and 2 bases at J; junction bases unmatched: 6. Germline lookup yields CDR1 SGHDT and CDR2 YYEEEE. The CDR3 extends over 14 amino acids. In DNA form, the CDR3 reads TGTGCCAGCAGGGACAGGGACAGGCCCTACGAGCAGTACTTC. Translating it yields CASRDRDRPYEQYF.

In its sample, this clone was seen many times. The chain links TRBV7-9 to TRBJ1-2; 7 bases align to TRBD1. Germline V CDR1 and CDR2: SEHNR, FQNEAQ (reference sequence). V shed 6 bases, J shed 8 bases, and the junction held 6 bases outside the gene matches. This CDR3 has 12 residues. The CDR3 nucleotides are TGTGCCAGCAGTTGGGACAGTTCAGGCTACACCTTC. Protein: CASSWDSSGYTF.

This chain links TRBV27 with TRBJ1-5; D gene unclear. The ends were cut back, 0 bases at V and 3 bases at J, with 15 bases in the middle. The CDR3 contains 17 residues. The germline gives CDR1 MNHEY, CDR2 SMNVEV (reference sequence). The DNA for the CDR3 is TGTGCCAGCAGTTTATCGTTCCCAGGAGGGTACAATCAGCCCCAGCATTTT. Amino acid sequence: CASSLSFPGGYNQPQHF.

The chain employs TRBV27 and TRBJ2-5; D is uncertain. The CDR3 is 15 residues long. The ends were cut back, 5 bases at V and 5 bases at J, with 18 bases in the middle. Germline values: CDR1 MNHEY, CDR2 SMNVEV (reference sequence). This chain's CDR3 is CASSQESADWETQYF. CDR3 bases: TGTGCCAGCAGTCAAGAATCTGCAGACTGGGAGACCCAGTACTTC.

The rearrangement uses TRBV6-5 and TRBJ1-3; tentatively, D is TRBD1 (5 bases). The CDR3 totals 16 residues. V lost 0 bases and J lost 8, with 17 bases in between. Germline V gene sequence: CDR1 MNHEY, CDR2 SVGAGI. The CDR3 loop reads CASSYSRGRVRDTIYF. The CDR3 DNA is TGTGCCAGCAGTTACTCGCGGGGCAGGGTCAGGGACACCATATATTTT.